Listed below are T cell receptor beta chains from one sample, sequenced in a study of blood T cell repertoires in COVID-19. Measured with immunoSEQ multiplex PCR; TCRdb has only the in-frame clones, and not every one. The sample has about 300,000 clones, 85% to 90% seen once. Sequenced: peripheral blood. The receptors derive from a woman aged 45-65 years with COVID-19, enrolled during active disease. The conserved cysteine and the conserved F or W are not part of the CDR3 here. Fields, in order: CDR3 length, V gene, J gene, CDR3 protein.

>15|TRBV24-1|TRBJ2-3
ATSDYGLAGGTDTQY
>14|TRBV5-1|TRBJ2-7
ASSLISSGGVKEQY
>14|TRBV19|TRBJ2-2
ASSPSGRFVTGELF
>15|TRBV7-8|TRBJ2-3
ASRRTSGPKGPDTQY
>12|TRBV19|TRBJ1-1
ASRLEAENTEAF
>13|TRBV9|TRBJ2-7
ASSVDSGKLYEQY
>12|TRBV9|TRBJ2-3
ASSGPGGTDTQY
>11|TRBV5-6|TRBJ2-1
ASSTDRADEQF
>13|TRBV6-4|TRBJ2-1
ASSLESSSYNEQF
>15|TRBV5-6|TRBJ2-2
ASSPSFGRGKTGELF
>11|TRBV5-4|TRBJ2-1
ASSKTVIGEQF
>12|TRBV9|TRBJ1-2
ASSTPGTEYGYT
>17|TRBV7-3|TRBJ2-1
ASSPLPFSTSSGDNEQF
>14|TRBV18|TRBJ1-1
ASSLNPGGMDTEAF
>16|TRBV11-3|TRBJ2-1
ASSFAPGLAGGYNEQF
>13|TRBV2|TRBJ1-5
ASSLQGAYNQPQH
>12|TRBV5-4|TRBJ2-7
ASSLAGVARQQY
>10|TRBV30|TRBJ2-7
AWRFSKGEQY
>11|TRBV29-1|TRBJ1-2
SVERGNPYGYT
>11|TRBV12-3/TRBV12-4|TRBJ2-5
ASSKTIQETQY
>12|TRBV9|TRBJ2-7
ASSAGTPNYEQY
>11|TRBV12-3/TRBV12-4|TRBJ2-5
ASRWQTQETQY
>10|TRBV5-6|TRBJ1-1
ASSWRELEAF
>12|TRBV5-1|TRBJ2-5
ASSLGGLEETQY
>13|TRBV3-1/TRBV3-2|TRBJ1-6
ASSQDRGTNSPLH
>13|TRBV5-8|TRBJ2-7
ASSPTVGHPYEQY
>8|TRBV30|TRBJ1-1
AYSNTEAF
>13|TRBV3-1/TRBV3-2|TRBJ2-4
ASSPFLDAKNIQY
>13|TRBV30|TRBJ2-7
AWSGKDRANSEQY
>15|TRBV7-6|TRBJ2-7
ASSSQLGGEEAYEQY
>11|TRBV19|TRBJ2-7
ASTTDRGNEQY
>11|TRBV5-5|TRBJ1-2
ASSLGTFYGYT
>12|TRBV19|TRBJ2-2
ASIAAVNTGELF
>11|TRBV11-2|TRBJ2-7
ASSFGREREQY
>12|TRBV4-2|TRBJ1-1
ASSRINGATEAF
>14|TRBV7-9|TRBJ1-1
ASSLGGRRPNTEAF
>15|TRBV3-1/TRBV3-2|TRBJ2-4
ASSQRSPGSVKNIQY
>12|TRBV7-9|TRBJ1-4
ASSLGQGSEKLF
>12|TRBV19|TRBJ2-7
ATTPGTGDYEQY
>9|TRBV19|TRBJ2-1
ASKRDNEQF
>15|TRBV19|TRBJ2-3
ASSGVSGTGGRDTQY
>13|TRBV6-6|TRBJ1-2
ASSYSEGPPGGYT
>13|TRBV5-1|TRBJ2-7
ASSLVWDRVYEQY
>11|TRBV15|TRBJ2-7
ATSRPGGYEQY
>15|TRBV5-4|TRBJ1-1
ASSLSQGAQMNTEAF
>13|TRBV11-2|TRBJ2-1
ASSSQTSGKNEQF
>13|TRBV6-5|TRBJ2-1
ASRWRAGSYNEQF
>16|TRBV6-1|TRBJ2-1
ASSEVLTSGRRAGILF
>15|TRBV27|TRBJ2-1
ASSLSTGVMFHNEQF
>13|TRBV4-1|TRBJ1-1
ASSQAGFSNTEAF
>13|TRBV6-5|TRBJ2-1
ASREWGREQNEQF
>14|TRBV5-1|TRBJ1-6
ASSGGGQAGNSPLH
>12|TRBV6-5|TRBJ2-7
ASSPTGTFYEQY
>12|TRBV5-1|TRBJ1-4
ASSSGTGNEKLF
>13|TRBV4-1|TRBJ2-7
ASSQVDRVTYEQY